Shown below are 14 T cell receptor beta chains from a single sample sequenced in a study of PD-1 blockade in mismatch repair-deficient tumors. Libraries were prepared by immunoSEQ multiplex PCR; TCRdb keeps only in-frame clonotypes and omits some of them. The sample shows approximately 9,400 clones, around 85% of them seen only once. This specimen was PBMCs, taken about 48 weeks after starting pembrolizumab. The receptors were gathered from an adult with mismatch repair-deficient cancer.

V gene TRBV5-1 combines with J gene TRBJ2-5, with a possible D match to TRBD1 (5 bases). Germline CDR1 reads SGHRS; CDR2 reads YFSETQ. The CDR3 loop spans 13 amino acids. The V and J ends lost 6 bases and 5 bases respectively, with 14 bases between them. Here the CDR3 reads CASTPDPGETQYF. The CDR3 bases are TGCGCCAGCACCCCCGACCCAGGGGAGACCCAGTACTTC. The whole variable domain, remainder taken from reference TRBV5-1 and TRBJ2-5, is KAGVTQTPRYLIKTRGQQVTLSCSPISGHRSVSWYQQTPGQGLQFLFEYFSETQRNKGNFPGRFSGRQFSNSRSEMNVSTLELGDSALYLCASTPDPGETQYFGPGTRLLVL.

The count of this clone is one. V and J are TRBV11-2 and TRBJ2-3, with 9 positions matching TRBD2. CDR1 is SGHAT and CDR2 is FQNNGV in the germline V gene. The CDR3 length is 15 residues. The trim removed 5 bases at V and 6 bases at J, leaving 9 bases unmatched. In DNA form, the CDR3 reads TGTGCCAGCAGCGCTAGCGGGACCCCTATGGATACGCAGTATTTT. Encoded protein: CASSASGTPMDTQYF.

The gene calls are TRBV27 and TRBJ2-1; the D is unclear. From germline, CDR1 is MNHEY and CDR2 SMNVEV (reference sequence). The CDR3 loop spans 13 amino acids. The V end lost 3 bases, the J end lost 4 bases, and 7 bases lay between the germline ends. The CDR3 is CASSFSLYNEQFF. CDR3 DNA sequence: TGTGCCAGCAGTTTTTCACTATACAATGAGCAGTTCTTC.

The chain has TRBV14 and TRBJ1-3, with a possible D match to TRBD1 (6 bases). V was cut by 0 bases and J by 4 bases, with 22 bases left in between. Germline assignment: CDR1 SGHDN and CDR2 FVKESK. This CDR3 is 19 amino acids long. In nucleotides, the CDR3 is TGTGCCAGCAGCCAAGATCTAGGGGGACTACCTGGATACGGAAACACCATATATTTT. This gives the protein CASSQDLGGLPGYGNTIYF.

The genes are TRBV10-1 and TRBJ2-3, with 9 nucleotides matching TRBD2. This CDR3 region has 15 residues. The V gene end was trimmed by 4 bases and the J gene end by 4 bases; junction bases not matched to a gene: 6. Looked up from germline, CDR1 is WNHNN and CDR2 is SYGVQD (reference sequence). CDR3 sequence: CASSAPREGPDTQYF. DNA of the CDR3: TGCGCCAGCAGTGCGCCGCGGGAGGGCCCAGATACGCAGTATTTT.

The CDR3 DNA reads as TGCAGCGTTGAGTCGGGGGGGAATACGCAGTATTTT. Translated, it gives CSVESGGNTQYF. The chain uses TRBV29-1 and TRBJ2-3, with TRBD2 matching over 8 bases. The junction had 3 bases not matched to a gene; V was cut back by 3 bases and J by 7 bases. Germline V gene lookup returns CDR1 SQVTM and CDR2 ANQGSEA. There are 12 residues in the CDR3.

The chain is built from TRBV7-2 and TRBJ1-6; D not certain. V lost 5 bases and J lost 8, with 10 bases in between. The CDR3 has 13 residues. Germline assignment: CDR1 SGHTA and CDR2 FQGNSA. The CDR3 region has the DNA TGTGCCAGCAGCCCCCTACTTTATTCACCCCTCCACTTT. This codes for CASSPLLYSPLHF.

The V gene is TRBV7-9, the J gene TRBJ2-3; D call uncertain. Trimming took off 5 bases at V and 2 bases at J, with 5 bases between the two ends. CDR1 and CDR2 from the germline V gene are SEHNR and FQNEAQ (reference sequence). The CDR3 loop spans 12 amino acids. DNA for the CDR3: TGTGCCAGCAGCCGGTACACAGATACGCAGTATTTT. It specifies CASSRYTDTQYF.

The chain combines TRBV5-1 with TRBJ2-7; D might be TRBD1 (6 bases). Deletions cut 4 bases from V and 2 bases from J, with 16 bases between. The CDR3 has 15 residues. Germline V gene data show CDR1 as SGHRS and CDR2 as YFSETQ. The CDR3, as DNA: TGCGCCAGCAGCCTGGACAGTTCCGGGGCCTACGAGCAGTACTTC. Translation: CASSLDSSGAYEQYF.

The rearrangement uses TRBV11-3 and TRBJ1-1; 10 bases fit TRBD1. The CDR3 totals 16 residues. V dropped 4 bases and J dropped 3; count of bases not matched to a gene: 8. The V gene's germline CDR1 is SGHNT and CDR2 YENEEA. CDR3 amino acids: CASSSIDRGHHTEAFF. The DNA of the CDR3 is TGTGCCAGCAGCTCCATAGACAGGGGGCACCACACTGAAGCTTTCTTT.

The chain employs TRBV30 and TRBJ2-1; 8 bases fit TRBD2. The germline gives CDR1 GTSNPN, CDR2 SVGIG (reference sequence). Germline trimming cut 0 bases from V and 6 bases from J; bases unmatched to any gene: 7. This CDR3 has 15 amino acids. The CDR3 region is CAWSVLGAGVNEQFF. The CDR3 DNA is TGTGCCTGGAGTGTACTAGGAGCGGGAGTCAATGAGCAGTTCTTC. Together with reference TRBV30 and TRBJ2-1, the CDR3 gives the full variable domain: SQTIHQWPATLVQPVGSPLSLECTVEGTSNPNLYWYRQAAGRGLQLLFYSVGIGQISSEVPQNLSASRPQDRQFILSSKKLLLSDSGFYLCAWSVLGAGVNEQFFGPGTRLTVL.

The chain's CDR3 is CASSGAPGVYEQYF. The CDR3 nucleotides read TGCGCCAGCAGTGGGGCGCCGGGCGTCTACGAGCAGTACTTC. V is TRBV5-1 and J is TRBJ2-7; perhaps TRBD1 as D (5 bases). This CDR3 is 14 amino acids long. Per the germline V gene, CDR1 is SGHRS and CDR2 is YFSETQ. Trimming cost V 5 bases and J 3 bases, with 15 bases left between them.

CDR3: CASSQRQGITDNSPLHF. Here the CDR3 DNA reads TGTGCCAGCAGCCAACGACAGGGGATAACAGATAATTCACCCCTCCACTTT. This chain uses TRBV4-2 with TRBJ1-6; TRBD1 agrees at 8 bases. V lost 2 bases, J lost 5 bases, and 8 bases stayed unmatched. Germline assignment: CDR1 LGHNA and CDR2 YNFKEQ. This CDR3 is built from 17 residues.

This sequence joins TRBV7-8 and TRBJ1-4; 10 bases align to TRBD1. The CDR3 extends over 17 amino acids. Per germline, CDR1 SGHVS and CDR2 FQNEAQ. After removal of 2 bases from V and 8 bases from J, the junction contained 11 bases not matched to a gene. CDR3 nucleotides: TGTGCCAGCAGCTTATCAGCCTGGGACAGGGGTAACGAAAAACTGTTTTTT. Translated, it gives CASSLSAWDRGNEKLFF.